This T cell receptor beta chain was retrieved from a study of regulatory T cells in long-lasting Graves disease. Researchers made TCR beta libraries by using iRepertoire HTBI primers and running Arm-PCR on CDR3 regions. TCRdb re-analysed the multiplex PCR reads in MiXCR, keeping a single row per CDR3 protein. Here the sample spans 540,000 or so distinct CDR3 sequences, 13% being singletons. Study conclusions and caveats: More public clonotypes were shared by persistent patients (about 3,000) than by new patients (under 1,000). Only peripheral blood was studied, not thyroid tissue.

This clonotype has ten or more counts. Antigen specificity is unknown. From germline, CDR1 is LGHDT and CDR2 YNNKEL (reference sequence). The CDR3 is 17 residues long. Trimming took 1 base from V and 5 from J, leaving 18 bases between them. Time point reported: newly diagnosed GD, antithyroid drugs for less than 3 months. PBMCs were the source of the RNA used for TCR sequencing. The guidelines of the American Thyroid Association were the basis for diagnosing Graves' disease. The data were also submitted as part of a second study, on T cells in Graves' hyperthyroidism and ophthalmopathy. That source adds: Before onset, by a median of approximately 6.8 months, the model predicted ophthalmopathy.

This chain connects TRBV3-1 to TRBJ2-1; possible D gene TRBD2, 6 bases. The TCR was taken from a man aged 25 to 40 with Graves disease. The material sequenced was peripheral blood mononuclear cells (PBMCs), taken at new diagnosis, from a patient treated with antithyroid drugs. For the CDR3, the DNA is TGTGCCAGCAGCCAAGTAGTTGGACCTAGCGCCCACAATGAGCAGTTCTTC. It specifies CASSQVVGPSAHNEQFF.